These 27 T cell receptor beta chains came from one sample sequenced in a study of early T cells in non-severe SARS-CoV-2 infection. Each CDR3 protein is one row after TCRdb ran MiXCR on the 5' RACE reads. The sample carries some 53,000 distinct CDR3 sequences, 8% to 10% recorded once. The sample comprised whole blood. The receptor source for this set is an adult who was a healthcare worker with PCR-confirmed SARS-CoV-2 infection or an uninfected control (not recorded which).

This clonotype was seen many times. The chain joins TRBV7-6 to TRBJ2-1; D ambiguous. Trimming stripped 5 bases from V and 0 bases from J, with 11 bases between. Per germline, CDR1 SGHVS and CDR2 FNYEAQ. The CDR3 runs to 15 residues. The CDR3 is CASSLNTISYNEQFF. In DNA, the CDR3 is TGTGCCAGCAGCCTAAACACTATCTCCTACAATGAGCAGTTCTTC. The variable domain in full, completed from reference TRBV7-6 and TRBJ2-1, reads GAGVSQSPRYKVTKRGQDVALRCDPISGHVSLYWYRQALGQGPEFLTYFNYEAQQDKSGLPNDRFSAERPEGSISTLTIQRTEQRDSAMYRCASSLNTISYNEQFFGPGTRLTVL.

In its sample, this clonotype was seen a few times. V is TRBV6-6 and J is TRBJ1-1, with D possibly being TRBD1 (5 bases). The V gene lost 6 bases and the J gene lost 4 bases, with 12 bases spanning the gap. This CDR3 has 13 amino acids. CDR1 and CDR2 from the germline V gene are MNHNY and SVGAGI (reference sequence). CDR3: CASRPLRGTEAFF. CDR3 sequence (DNA): TGTGCCAGCAGACCCCTTAGGGGCACTGAAGCTTTCTTT.

V usage is TRBV12-3 or TRBV12-4 and J usage is TRBJ2-7; D ambiguous. The CDR3 has 11 residues. The V and J ends lost 5 bases and 3 bases respectively, with 5 bases between them. The CDR3 reads CASSPHYEQYF. DNA of the CDR3: TGTGCCAGCAGTCCGCACTACGAGCAGTACTTC.

This clonotype occurred many times. V gene TRBV2 combines with J gene TRBJ1-1; D not resolved. Germline V CDR1 and CDR2: SNHLY, FYNNEI. This CDR3 is 13 amino acids long. Trimming cost V 9 bases and J 4 bases, with 15 bases left between them. The CDR3 protein is CASAEIGLTEAFF. The DNA of the CDR3 is TGTGCCAGTGCCGAAATAGGGCTCACTGAAGCTTTCTTT.

The rearrangement joins TRBV20-1 to TRBJ1-5; D gene ambiguous. Germline CDR1 and CDR2: DFQATT and SNEGSKA (reference sequence). The germline V and J ends were trimmed by 0 bases and 0 bases, with 6 bases remaining between them. This CDR3 has 14 amino acids. The CDR3 region is CSAREWGSNQPQHF. The CDR3 bases are TGCAGTGCTAGAGAATGGGGTAGCAATCAGCCCCAGCATTTT.

This clonotype came up many times. The chain employs TRBV5-1 and TRBJ2-5, with TRBD1 matching 9 bases. The germline V gene has CDR1 SGHRS and CDR2 YFSETQ. J gave up 4 bases and V 0 bases, and 7 bases lay outside the gene matches. CDR3 length: 16 residues. CDR3 region: CASSLGLKTGGETQYF. The CDR3 DNA follows: TGCGCCAGCAGCTTGGGACTCAAGACAGGGGGAGAGACCCAGTACTTC.

This clonotype was picked up many times. The V and J genes are TRBV2 and TRBJ2-3, with D hard to call. Trimming removed 2 bases at V and 6 bases at J, with 12 bases between. The CDR3 contains 14 residues. CDR1 and CDR2 (germline): SNHLY, FYNNEI. In nucleotides, the CDR3 is TGTGCCAGCAGTGAAACACCCTACGGGGATACGCAGTATTTT. Protein product: CASSETPYGDTQYF.

The gene calls are TRBV24-1 and TRBJ2-2, with TRBD1 matching over 10 bases. Germline CDR1 KGHDR, CDR2 SFDVKD. This CDR3 is 16 amino acids long. The ends lost 3 bases at V and 5 bases at J; junction bases unmatched: 5. CDR3 region: CATSDPGQGITGELFF. CDR3 in DNA: TGTGCCACCAGTGATCCGGGACAGGGGATTACCGGGGAGCTGTTTTTT.

This chain connects TRBV5-6 to TRBJ2-2; 8 nucleotides align to TRBD2. The V gene end was trimmed by 2 bases and the J gene end by 4 bases; junction bases not matched to a gene: 7. Germline CDR1 and CDR2: SGHDT and YYEEEE. The CDR3 has 16 amino acids. The CDR3 DNA reads as TGTGCCAGCAGCTTATCGAGCGGGGGACCCACCGGGGAGCTGTTTTTT. Translation: CASSLSSGGPTGELFF.

The sample holds a few counts of this clonotype. The chain has TRBV7-9 and TRBJ2-1; 10 nucleotides agree with TRBD2. V gave up 1 base and J gave up 4 bases; unmatched junction bases: 7. Germline CDR1 is SEHNR and CDR2 is FQNEAQ (reference sequence). CDR3 length equals 17 residues. This chain's CDR3 is CASSLVIAGGLYNEQFF. In DNA, the CDR3 is TGTGCCAGCAGCTTAGTGATAGCGGGGGGCCTTTACAATGAGCAGTTCTTC. Together with reference TRBV7-9 and TRBJ2-1, the CDR3 gives the full variable domain: DTGVSQNPRHKITKRGQNVTFRCDPISEHNRLYWYRQTLGQGPEFLTYFQNEAQLEKSRLLSDRFSAERPKGSFSTLEIQRTEQGDSAMYLCASSLVIAGGLYNEQFFGPGTRLTVL.

The sample holds many counts of this clonotype. The chain has TRBV7-9 and TRBJ1-4, with TRBD1 as a possible D gene (5 bases). The V and J ends lost 4 bases and 5 bases respectively, with 11 bases between them. This CDR3 contains 14 residues. Germline assignment: CDR1 SEHNR and CDR2 FQNEAQ (reference sequence). CDR3 bases: TGTGCCAGCAGCTCGACAGATACGAATGAAAAACTGTTTTTT. It is translated as CASSSTDTNEKLFF.

The rearrangement links TRBV3-1 to TRBJ2-7; D gene unclear. The CDR3 sequence is 14 residues long. V was shortened by 0 bases and J by 1 base, with 7 bases between the two germline ends. Germline assignment: CDR1 LGHDT and CDR2 YNNKEL (reference sequence). The CDR3: CASSQDGFSYEQYF. Written as DNA, the CDR3 is TGTGCCAGCAGCCAAGATGGCTTTTCCTACGAGCAGTACTTC.

This clonotype was counted only a few times. J is TRBJ2-5 and V is TRBV7-9; 8 bases fit TRBD2. V was pared by 5 bases and J by 4 bases, with 6 bases of the junction left unmatched. The CDR3 has 14 residues. Germline V lookup: CDR1 SEHNR, CDR2 FQNEAQ (reference sequence). The chain's CDR3 is CASSPGGGAETQYF. DNA for the CDR3: TGTGCCAGCAGCCCCGGGGGGGGGGCAGAGACCCAGTACTTC.

Many counts were recorded for this clonotype. The J gene is TRBJ2-7, the V gene TRBV19, with 7 positions matching TRBD2. This CDR3 has 15 residues. Germline CDR1 is LNHDA and CDR2 is SQIVND (reference sequence). Trimming cost V 6 bases and J 0 bases; bases outside gene matches: 8. CDR3 in DNA: TGTGCCAGTAGCCCGGGACTACTCTCCTCCTACGAGCAGTACTTC. This sequence encodes CASSPGLLSSYEQYF.

This clonotype showed up just a few times. As DNA, the CDR3 is TGCGCCAGCAGCTTGGGGGAGGGCAGGACCTACGAGCAGTACTTC. Translating gives CASSLGEGRTYEQYF. V gene TRBV5-1 combines with J gene TRBJ2-7, with 7 bases identical to TRBD2. V shed 0 bases, J shed 2 bases, and the junction held 5 bases outside the gene matches. This CDR3 is 15 amino acids long. Germline CDR1 is SGHRS and CDR2 is YFSETQ.

The J gene is TRBJ2-5, the V gene TRBV7-6; no firm D call. Germline-derived CDR1 and CDR2 are SGHVS and FNYEAQ. With 1 base removed from V and 5 bases from J, the gap between germline ends came to 8 bases. This CDR3 spans 13 amino acids. The CDR3 sequence is CASSLVLLETQYF. In DNA form, the CDR3 reads TGTGCCAGCAGCTTAGTACTACTCGAGACCCAGTACTTC.

CDR3 DNA sequence: TGTGCCAGCAGTCCGACTAGCGGGGGGGCCAGTGAGCAGTTCTTC. Translating it yields CASSPTSGGASEQFF. The J gene is TRBJ2-1, the V gene TRBV28; 14 bases align to TRBD2. The CDR3 loop spans 15 amino acids. Germline CDR1 reads MDHEN; CDR2 reads SYDVKM. Trimming took 5 bases from V and 9 from J; bases not matched to a gene: 6.

The chain couples TRBV27 to TRBJ2-1, with D hard to call. This CDR3 region has 14 residues. Germline CDR1 and CDR2: MNHEY and SMNVEV (reference sequence). Trimming removed 0 bases at V and 9 bases at J, with 12 bases between. This CDR3 reads CASSLSPAPGEQFF. CDR3 coding DNA: TGTGCCAGCAGTTTATCCCCTGCCCCCGGTGAGCAGTTCTTC.

V gene TRBV10-1 combines with J gene TRBJ2-3, with D perhaps assigned TRBD1 or TRBD2 (6 bases each). The CDR3 runs 16 residues. The V and J ends lost 10 bases and 2 bases respectively, with 22 bases between them. The germline V gene has CDR1 WNHNN and CDR2 SYGVQD (reference sequence). The CDR3 coding sequence is TGCGCCAACCCGGTCGAAGTGGGGGGCTCCACAGATACGCAGTATTTT. Amino acids: CANPVEVGGSTDTQYF.

This clonotype has just a few counts. The rearrangement uses TRBV7-6 and TRBJ2-3; 9 bases align to TRBD1. From germline, CDR1 is SGHVS and CDR2 FNYEAQ. With V trimmed by 5 bases and J by 6 bases, 6 bases remained unmatched. The CDR3 length is 14 residues. CDR3 coding DNA: TGTGCCAGCAGCATTCGGGACAGGGCTGATACGCAGTATTTT. As protein: CASSIRDRADTQYF.

The table lists this clonotype with a few counts. The chain links TRBV10-3 to TRBJ2-5; 10 nucleotides line up with TRBD2. Germline CDR1 and CDR2: ENHRY and SYGVKD. This CDR3 spans 14 amino acids. Trimming at V came to 8 bases and at J to 5 bases, leaving 8 bases not matched to a gene. This chain's CDR3 is CAIGGSAGGETQYF. The CDR3, as DNA: TGTGCCATCGGAGGGTCAGCGGGGGGGGAGACCCAGTACTTC.

V usage is TRBV11-2 and J usage is TRBJ1-4; D possibly corresponds to TRBD1 (6 bases). The V end lost 0 bases, the J end lost 5 bases, and 10 bases lay between the germline ends. This CDR3 is 15 amino acids long. Germline CDR1 is SGHAT and CDR2 is FQNNGV. The CDR3 reads CASSLEQGGNEKLFF. In DNA, the CDR3 is TGTGCCAGCAGCTTAGAGCAAGGGGGAAATGAAAAACTGTTTTTT.

This clonotype occurred a few times. This rearrangement joins TRBV18 to TRBJ1-6, with D unresolved. The germline gives CDR1 KGHSH, CDR2 LQKENI. V lost 1 base to trimming and J lost 6 bases, with 7 bases between them. The CDR3 totals 14 residues. The CDR3 spells CASSPQGSNSPLHF. Here the CDR3 DNA reads TGTGCCAGCTCACCACAGGGCTCTAATTCACCCCTCCACTTT.

This clonotype has at least ten counts. This chain connects TRBV19 to TRBJ1-5; D is ambiguous. Looked up from germline, CDR1 is LNHDA and CDR2 is SQIVND (reference sequence). V shed 7 bases and J shed 2 bases, with 12 bases lying between them. The CDR3 consists of 14 residues. DNA of the CDR3: TGTGCCAGTACCCTGACAATCGGCAATCAGCCCCAGCATTTT. It codes for CASTLTIGNQPQHF.

The V and J genes are TRBV11-3 and TRBJ2-1; 9 bases are a match to TRBD2. After removal of 1 base from V and 6 bases from J, the junction contained 7 bases not matched to a gene. This CDR3 comprises 16 residues. Per germline, CDR1 SGHNT and CDR2 YENEEA. CDR3 nucleotide sequence: TGTGCCAGCAGCTTAGGAATAGCGGGAGCGCGCAATGAGCAGTTCTTC. It encodes CASSLGIAGARNEQFF.

In its sample, this clonotype was seen a few times. The CDR3 loop is CASSRDRLSSGANVLTF. DNA for the CDR3: TGTGCCAGCTCACGGGACAGATTATCCTCTGGGGCCAACGTCCTGACTTTC. The gene calls are TRBV18 and TRBJ2-6; 7 bases fit TRBD1. V shed 4 bases and J 0 bases; nucleotides not matched to a gene: 6. The CDR3 covers 17 residues. Germline V lookup: CDR1 KGHSH, CDR2 LQKENI.

This clonotype appeared many times. As DNA, the CDR3 is TGCGCCAGCAGCCAAGAGGGCCGGGGGGCTGGGGCCAACGTCCTGACTTTC. Its protein is CASSQEGRGAGANVLTF. The V call is TRBV4-3, the J call TRBJ2-6; 7 bases are shared with TRBD2. The trim removed 0 bases at V and 2 bases at J, leaving 4 bases unmatched. CDR1 and CDR2 (germline): LGHNA, YSLEER. CDR3 size: 17 residues.